A selection of T cell receptor beta chains follows, all from one sample in a study of blood T cell repertoires in COVID-19. The method was immunoSEQ multiplex PCR; TCRdb's version includes in-frame clones alone and lacks a portion of them. The table shows approximately 200,000 clones, with 70% to 90% occurring only once. The sequencing sample was made of peripheral blood. Source of these receptors: a person aged 65-85 years with COVID-19, enrolled during active disease. Each CDR3 is given with its conserved first and last residue. A D gene is named only where the DNA matches it firmly. Some rows have no size entry. The others give once, few or many, or a class for an expanded clone.

TRBV4-2,-,TRBD2,TRBJ2-1,TGTGCCAGCAGCCAAGATAGGGGAGGGACTCCACAAAACAATGAGCAGTTCTTC,CASSQDRGGTPQNNEQFF
TRBV18,-,-,TRBJ2-7,TGTGCCAGCTCACCACCCGACGGAGGGAACTACGAGCAGTACTTC,CASSPPDGGNYEQYF
TRBV6-4,few,TRBD1,TRBJ1-2,TGTGCCAGCAGACCGGGACAGGGAGCTAACTATGGCTACACCTTC,CASRPGQGANYGYTF
TRBV5-1,many,TRBD1,TRBJ1-2,TGCGCCAGCTATTCCCCGGGACAGACTGCAAACTATGGCTACACCTTC,CASYSPGQTANYGYTF
TRBV5-1,-,TRBD2,TRBJ2-7,TGCGCCAGCAGCTTGGAGGGACTAGCGGGGGGAATCGGCGAGCAGTACTTC,CASSLEGLAGGIGEQYF
TRBV7-9,-,-,TRBJ2-7,TGTGCCAGCAGCGTGAGCCACCGGGACTACGAGCAGTACTTC,CASSVSHRDYEQYF
TRBV30,-,-,TRBJ1-4,TGTGCCGCCAGACAGTCCCGAGGCGAAAAACTGTTTTTT,CAARQSRGEKLFF
TRBV6-2/TRBV6-3,-,TRBD2,TRBJ2-7,TGTGCCAGCAGCCAACTTAGGACTAGGCCCTACGAGCAGTACTTC,CASSQLRTRPYEQYF
TRBV5-1,-,-,TRBJ1-6,TGCGCCAGCAGCTTAGATGGTTACAATAATTCACCCCTCCACTTT,CASSLDGYNNSPLHF
TRBV2,-,-,TRBJ2-2,TGTGCCAGCAGTGATAACGGGGAGCTGTTTTTT,CASSDNGELFF
TRBV7-6,-,TRBD1,TRBJ1-6,TGTGCCAGCAGCAGGCAAGGGACAGGGATGAATAATTCACCCCTCCACTTT,CASSRQGTGMNNSPLHF
TRBV7-2,-,-,TRBJ1-2,TGTGCCAGCAGCATCTACCCCAATGGCTACACCTTC,CASSIYPNGYTF
TRBV6-5,-,-,TRBJ2-7,TGTGCCAGCAGTATCGTTTTAGGCGGCTACGAGCAGTACTTC,CASSIVLGGYEQYF
TRBV7-6,-,-,TRBJ1-4,TGTGCCAGCAGCGACAGATATGAAAAACTGTTTTTT,CASSDRYEKLFF
TRBV2,many,-,TRBJ1-6,TGTGCCAGCAGGGTTACAGGGTTAAATTCACCCCTCCACTTT,CASRVTGLNSPLHF
TRBV9,-,-,TRBJ1-3,TGTGCCAGCGGTTCTGAGGGCTCTGGAAACACCATATATTTT,CASGSEGSGNTIYF
TRBV5-1,-,-,TRBJ1-5,TGCGCCAGCAGCTGGGACAAGGATCAGCCCCAGCATTTT,CASSWDKDQPQHF
TRBV7-2,-,TRBD2,TRBJ2-2,TGTGCCAGCAGCTTAACCCCACCCGGGACTAGCGGAGTCACCGGGGAGCTGTTTTTT,CASSLTPPGTSGVTGELFF
TRBV4-3,-,-,TRBJ1-5,TGCGCCAGCAGCCAAGATGCCAGGGGTGTGGGTCAGCCCCAGCATTTT,CASSQDARGVGQPQHF
TRBV6-5,-,-,TRBJ1-6,TGTGCCAGCAGTTACGGGGAGAATTCACCCCTCCACTTT,CASSYGENSPLHF
TRBV6-2/TRBV6-3,-,-,TRBJ1-1,TGTGCCAGCAAATACTCGGGACAAGTCAACACTGAAGCTTTCTTT,CASKYSGQVNTEAFF
TRBV7-9,-,-,TRBJ2-7,TGTGCCAGCAGCTTAGGGACAACCTACGAGCAGTACTTC,CASSLGTTYEQYF
TRBV27,-,TRBD1,TRBJ2-1,TGTGCCAGCAGGCACAGGGGCGAGTCCTACAATGAGCAGTTCTTC,CASRHRGESYNEQFF
TRBV11-2,-,TRBD2,TRBJ2-1,TGTGCCAGCAGACCACTAGCGGGTGAGCAGTTCTTC,CASRPLAGEQFF
TRBV29-1,once,-,TRBJ1-2,TGCAGCGTTGAATGGGGAGGGCCTAACTATGGCTACACCTTC,CSVEWGGPNYGYTF
TRBV11-3,-,TRBD2,TRBJ2-7,TGTGCCAGCAGCTTAGGCGGGGGAAGGAGCTACGAGCAGTACTTC,CASSLGGGRSYEQYF
TRBV4-2,-,TRBD1,TRBJ2-6,TGTGCCAGCAGCCAAGAGAGGATCCAGGGGGTCGGGGCCAACGTCCTGACTTTC,CASSQERIQGVGANVLTF
TRBV7-2,once,-,TRBJ1-5,TGTGCCAGCAGCTCGGGACAATACAATCAGCCCCAGCATTTT,CASSSGQYNQPQHF
TRBV7-3,-,TRBD2,TRBJ2-3,TGTGCCAGCAGCTTACAGGCGGGGGGCTTCACAGATACGCAGTATTTT,CASSLQAGGFTDTQYF
TRBV4-1,-,TRBD2,TRBJ2-7,TGCGCCAGCAGCCCTTTAGCGGGAGGGCCCTACGAGCAGTACTTC,CASSPLAGGPYEQYF
TRBV11-3,many,-,TRBJ1-1,TGTGCCAGCAGCAAGACAGTGGACACTGAAGCTTTCTTT,CASSKTVDTEAFF
TRBV19,-,TRBD1,TRBJ1-2,TGTGCCAGTAGAAGTCGGACAGGGGGTACTATTCCCTTGAATGGCTACACCTTC,CASRSRTGGTIPLNGYTF
TRBV30,many,TRBD1,TRBJ2-7,TGTGCCTGGAGACCACCGCAGGGGGTTTCCGAGCAGTACTTC,CAWRPPQGVSEQYF
TRBV6-5,-,-,TRBJ1-5,TGTGCCAGCAGTTACTCGGCAGGCAATCAGCCCCAGCATTTT,CASSYSAGNQPQHF
TRBV7-8,-,TRBD2,TRBJ2-1,TGTGCCAGCAGCTTAGCGAGCGTAAGCGGGATTTGGTACAATGAGCAGTTCTTC,CASSLASVSGIWYNEQFF
TRBV7-3,-,TRBD1,TRBJ2-1,TGTGCCAGCAGCCTGGGGACAGGGGTAAGGAATGAGCAGTTCTTC,CASSLGTGVRNEQFF
TRBV7-3,-,TRBD2,TRBJ2-1,TGTGCCAGCAGCTCCGGGACTAGAAATGAGCAGTTCTTC,CASSSGTRNEQFF
TRBV7-3,-,TRBD2,TRBJ2-3,TGTGCCAGCAGCAACTACGGGGGGGTGACAGATACGCAGTATTTT,CASSNYGGVTDTQYF
TRBV28,-,TRBD1,TRBJ1-1,TGTGCCAGCAGTTCCGTCGGGACAGGGCAGAGGACTGAAGCTTTCTTT,CASSSVGTGQRTEAFF
TRBV6-2/TRBV6-3,-,TRBD1,TRBJ1-5,TGTGCCAGCAGTTCCGGGACAGGGACGGTCAATCAGCCCCAGCATTTT,CASSSGTGTVNQPQHF
TRBV9,few,-,TRBJ2-3,TGTGCCAGCAGCGTAGATGCGTCCAGCGGGTACACAGATACGCAGTATTTT,CASSVDASSGYTDTQYF
TRBV2,-,-,TRBJ1-2,TGTGCCACTCTCGCGGATATCGACAGGACCTATACCTTC,CATLADIDRTYTF
TRBV19,-,TRBD1,TRBJ1-2,TGTGCCAGTAGTATATTCGACAGGGATTATGGCTACACCTTC,CASSIFDRDYGYTF
TRBV5-5,-,TRBD2,TRBJ2-7,TGTGCCAGCAGCTTGGCCCCTACTAGCGGGGGGGCCAACGAGCAGTACTTC,CASSLAPTSGGANEQYF
TRBV11-3,-,-,TRBJ1-1,TGTGCCAGCAGCTTAGATCCCATGAACACTGAAGCTTTCTTT,CASSLDPMNTEAFF
TRBV28,-,-,TRBJ1-3,TGTGCCAGCAGTTTATTCGAGGGAATAGCTGGAAACACCATATATTTT,CASSLFEGIAGNTIYF
TRBV28,-,TRBD1,TRBJ1-6,TGTGCCAGCAGTTTTCCAGGGGGCCCTGGCAATTCACCCCTCCACTTT,CASSFPGGPGNSPLHF
TRBV28,-,TRBD1,TRBJ1-6,TGTGCCACGCGGGACAGTCATAATTCACCCCTCCACTTT,CATRDSHNSPLHF